The 5 T cell receptor beta chains listed next were all sequenced from one sample in a study of lung T cells in sarcoidosis with Löfgren's syndrome. TCRdb passed the reads through MiXCR, listing each CDR3 protein once. This sample has more than 50,000 distinct CDR3 sequences, with 21% found just once. Specimen: CD4+ T cells from PBMCs. Source of these receptors: a human donor with sarcoidosis (Löfgren's syndrome or another form), or a control subject (not recorded which).

J is TRBJ2-7 and V is TRBV18; a weak D match, TRBD1 (5 bases). Germline-derived CDR1 and CDR2 are KGHSH and LQKENI. The CDR3 runs 14 residues. V lost 6 bases and J 3 bases, leaving 15 bases between the germline ends. Here the CDR3 DNA reads TGTGCCAGCTCGCCATCGGACACCTACTACGAGCAGTACGTC. Protein product: CASSPSDTYYEQYV.

V and J are TRBV5-1 and TRBJ2-1; the match to TRBD2 covers 10 bases. Losses at the gene ends were 0 bases for V and 8 bases for J; bases not matched to a gene: 11. CDR1 is SGHRS and CDR2 is YFSETQ in the germline V gene. The CDR3 has 17 residues. CDR3 sequence (DNA): TGCGCCAGCAGCTTGGGACGGACTAGCGGTCTTTCGGATGAGCAGTTCTTC. It is translated as CASSLGRTSGLSDEQFF.

This clonotype has ten or more counts. V gene TRBV6-1 combines with J gene TRBJ2-3; tentative D call: TRBD1 (6 bases). Trimming cost V 7 bases and J 0 bases, with 14 bases left between them. Germline V gives CDR1 MNHNS, CDR2 SASEGT. The CDR3 consists of 15 residues. The DNA of the CDR3 is TGTGCCAGCATCAAACAGGGTCGGAGCACAGATACGCAGTATTTT. Translation: CASIKQGRSTDTQYF.

In this sample, this clonotype turned up many times. CDR3 in DNA: TGTGCCAGCACCACACAGGGGGCACTTGAAGCTTTCTTT. Its protein is CASTTQGALEAFF. The chain couples TRBV6-1 to TRBJ1-1, with 9 nucleotides matching TRBD1. The germline gives CDR1 MNHNS, CDR2 SASEGT. Trimming took 7 bases from V and 7 from J; bases not matched to a gene: 7. CDR3 length equals 13 residues.

This clonotype has just a few counts. One base away lies a much larger clone, so this may be a sequencing read error. CDR3 DNA: TGCAGTGCTAGTGGCGCAAGGGATCAGCCCCAGCATTTT. Translation gives CSASGARDQPQHF. The chain uses TRBV20-1 and TRBJ1-5; no clear D gene. Germline CDR1 DFQATT, CDR2 SNEGSKA (reference sequence). The CDR3 is 13 residues long. V lost 3 bases and J lost 5, with 11 bases in between.